The clone carrying this T cell receptor (beta chain) was counted between two and nine times. What it recognizes is unknown. The data belong to a study of T cell responses to AZD1222 COVID-19 vaccine. This table comes from immunoSEQ multiplex PCR, and its TCRdb copy is limited to in-frame clones, with some not included. The sample holds some 120,000 clones, roughly 90% seen once. Study observations and caveats: Among the donors, most were white British and more were female, and clonal diversity was possibly underestimated. Baseline serology detected seropositivity in only six AZD1222 recipients. Spike was spanned by vaccine-associated CD4 TCRs, which were dominant at 160-218 and 743-854. Nearly half of spike-specific TCRs reportedly target variant regions that are unmutated in the B.1.351 and B.1.1.7 variants.

The V end lost 7 bases, the J end lost 5 bases, and 19 bases lay between the germline ends. This CDR3 contains 15 residues. Germline loops: CDR1 SNHLY, CDR2 FYNNEI. The gene calls are TRBV2 and TRBJ2-3, with a tentative D call TRBD2 (6 bases). Sequenced here: peripheral blood, sampled on day 0 of AZD1222 vaccination. The TCR originated in an adult in good health. The DNA for the CDR3 is TGTGCCAGCATTTTCAGCGGAGGGCCTGGAGATACGCAGTATTTT. This codes for CASIFSGGPGDTQYF.